The 6 T cell receptor beta chains below were found in one sample sequenced in a study of T cell responses to AZD1222 COVID-19 vaccine. The protocol was immunoSEQ multiplex PCR, while the TCRdb copy is restricted to in-frame clones and leaves out a portion. Here the sample spans roughly 120,000 clones, around 82% being singletons. This specimen consisted of peripheral blood, obtained on day 0 of AZD1222 vaccination. These receptors were obtained from an adult in good health.

This clone was seen a few times. The chain employs TRBV7-2 and TRBJ2-7; no firm D call. The ends were cut back, 5 bases at V and 4 bases at J, with 6 bases in the middle. The CDR3 has 11 amino acids. Germline V gene data show CDR1 as SGHTA and CDR2 as FQGNSA. CDR3 in amino acids: CASSRQYEQYF. The CDR3 nucleotides are TGTGCCAGCAGCAGGCAGTACGAGCAGTACTTC.

This chain links TRBV30 with TRBJ1-2, with D uncertain. This CDR3 region has 14 residues. Germline values: CDR1 GTSNPN, CDR2 SVGIG (reference sequence). The ends were cut back, 1 base at V and 3 bases at J, with 12 bases in the middle. CDR3 sequence reads: CAWSESLTDYGYTF. CDR3 nucleotides: TGTGCCTGGAGTGAATCCCTGACGGACTATGGCTACACCTTC.

The chain is built from TRBV7-2 and TRBJ1-2; TRBD1 matches at 10 bases. Germline V gene lookup returns CDR1 SGHTA and CDR2 FQGNSA. V lost 5 bases and J lost 7; bases outside the gene matches: 7. The CDR3 runs to 14 residues. The chain's CDR3 is CASSQTGGFGGYTF. CDR3 nucleotide sequence: TGTGCCAGCAGCCAGACAGGGGGCTTTGGTGGCTACACCTTC.

This chain joins TRBV7-2 and TRBJ1-5; TRBD1 is a possible D gene (5 bases). Trimming shortened V by 5 bases and J by 4 bases, and 12 bases separated the two germline ends. The CDR3 is 14 amino acids. Germline V CDR1 and CDR2: SGHTA, FQGNSA. CDR3 DNA sequence: TGTGCCAGCAGCCCAAGAGGGACTAATCAGCCCCAGCATTTT. Translating it yields CASSPRGTNQPQHF. The whole variable domain, remainder taken from reference TRBV7-2 and TRBJ1-5, is GAGVSQSPSNKVTEKGKDVELRCDPISGHTALYWYRQSLGQGLEFLIYFQGNSAPDKSGLPSDRFSAERTGGSVSTLTIQRTQQEDSAVYLCASSPRGTNQPQHFGDGTRLSIL.

The chain links TRBV27 to TRBJ1-4; 8 bases line up with TRBD1. Trimming removed 5 bases from V and 3 bases from J; junction bases left unmatched: 17. This CDR3 comprises 19 residues. Looked up from germline, CDR1 is MNHEY and CDR2 is SMNVEV (reference sequence). The CDR3 protein is CASSPRGTGTGASNEKLFF. The DNA for the CDR3 is TGTGCCAGCAGTCCACGTGGGACCGGGACAGGAGCATCTAATGAAAAACTGTTTTTT.

This chain connects TRBV7-3 to TRBJ1-1, with D unclear. With 5 bases removed from V and 1 base from J, the gap between germline ends came to 11 bases. CDR3 length: 14 amino acids. In germline, CDR1 is SGHTA, CDR2 FQGTGA. Here the CDR3 DNA reads TGTGCCAGCAGCCCGTCGATACAGAACACTGAAGCTTTCTTT. It is translated as CASSPSIQNTEAFF.